The T cell receptor (beta chain) under discussion was sequenced for a study of T cell responses to AZD1222 COVID-19 vaccine. The germline V and J ends were trimmed by 3 bases and 8 bases, with 16 bases remaining between them. Germline V CDR1 and CDR2: MDHEN, SYDVKM. The CDR3 sequence is 14 residues long. The repertoire was sequenced with immunoSEQ multiplex PCR; TCRdb's copy has only in-frame clones and lacks some. The sample carries about 150,000 clones, over 70% recorded once. V is TRBV28 and J is TRBJ1-2; unclear D gene. Sequencing used peripheral blood, obtained 28 days after the second AZD1222 dose. The TCR originated in an adult who received the AZD1222 COVID-19 vaccine. In DNA form, the CDR3 reads TGTGCCAGCAGTTTCCCCCACGGGGTAAGGGGCTACACCTTC. This gives the protein CASSFPHGVRGYTF.